This passage covers 22 T cell receptor beta chains from one sample sequenced in a study of identifying expanded T cells in peripheral blood. Measured with immunoSEQ multiplex PCR; TCRdb has only the in-frame clones, and not every one. The table has about 81,000 clones, 84% seen once. Source material: blood. Source of these receptors: a person aged 18 to 75 in good health.

This chain joins TRBV28 and TRBJ2-2; unclear D gene. V was trimmed by 5 bases and J by 7 bases, leaving 8 bases between them. This CDR3 is 12 amino acids long. Germline lookup yields CDR1 MDHEN and CDR2 SYDVKM. In DNA, the CDR3 is TGTGCCAGCAGTACGGAGATCGGGGAGCTGTTTTTT. The encoded protein is CASSTEIGELFF.

This sequence joins TRBV7-2 and TRBJ2-7; 7 bases are shared with TRBD2. Trimming removed 5 bases from V and 3 bases from J; junction bases left unmatched: 4. The CDR3 loop spans 13 amino acids. Germline V gene lookup returns CDR1 SGHTA and CDR2 FQGNSA. CDR3 sequence: CASSDRDYYEQYF. The CDR3 nucleotides are TGTGCCAGCAGCGACCGGGACTACTACGAGCAGTACTTC.

This sequence joins TRBV19 and TRBJ1-2, with 10 bases that match TRBD1. Germline CDR1 reads LNHDA; CDR2 reads SQIVND (reference sequence). The junction had 8 bases not matched to a gene; V was cut back by 4 bases and J by 6 bases. This CDR3 has 15 amino acids. CDR3 coding DNA: TGTGCCAGTAGTACGAGCCCCGGGACAGGGGATGGCTACACCTTC. It is translated as CASSTSPGTGDGYTF. The full variable domain, completed using reference TRBV19 and TRBJ1-2, is DGGITQSPKYLFRKEGQNVTLSCEQNLNHDAMYWYRQDPGQGLRLIYYSQIVNDFQKGDIAEGYSVSREKKESFPLTVTSAQKNPTAFYLCASSTSPGTGDGYTFGSGTRLTVV.

The chain is built from TRBV27 and TRBJ1-2, with D hard to call. The V end lost 2 bases, the J end lost 2 bases, and 9 bases lay between the germline ends. The length of the CDR3 is 14 residues. Germline V gene lookup returns CDR1 MNHEY and CDR2 SMNVEV (reference sequence). The CDR3: CASSLRPGNYGYTF. The CDR3 coding sequence is TGTGCCAGCAGTTTAAGGCCCGGGAACTATGGCTACACCTTC.

The chain uses TRBV4-2 and TRBJ2-5, with D perhaps assigned TRBD1 or TRBD2 (6 bases each). Trimming removed 1 base from V and 5 bases from J, with 8 bases in between. The CDR3 has 13 amino acids. From germline, CDR1 is LGHNA and CDR2 YNFKEQ. The CDR3, as DNA: TGTGCCAGCAGCCAAGCGGGGGCTGAGACCCAGTACTTC. Its translation is CASSQAGAETQYF.

The rearrangement joins TRBV19 to TRBJ2-2; D might be TRBD1 or TRBD2, each matching 5 bases. V was trimmed by 3 bases and J by 13 bases, leaving 18 bases between them. The CDR3 spans 14 residues. Per germline, CDR1 LNHDA and CDR2 SQIVND (reference sequence). This CDR3 reads CASSIGTQNGGLFF. The CDR3 coding sequence is TGTGCCAGTAGTATTGGGACCCAGAACGGTGGGCTGTTTTTT.

The V gene is TRBV11-3, the J gene TRBJ2-7; D is perhaps TRBD1 (6 bases). Trimming left V 5 bases short and J 5 bases short, with 16 bases between. CDR1 SGHNT and CDR2 YENEEA come from the germline V gene. The length of the CDR3 is 14 residues. The CDR3 DNA is TGTGCCAGCAGCCCCGGGACAAGGAAAGACGAGCAGTACTTC. Its translation: CASSPGTRKDEQYF. The variable domain in full, completed from reference TRBV11-3 and TRBJ2-7, reads EAGVVQSPRYKIIEKKQPVAFWCNPISGHNTLYWYLQNLGQGPELLIRYENEEAVDDSQLPKDRFSAERLKGVDSTLKIQPAELGDSAVYLCASSPGTRKDEQYFGPGTRLTVT.

J is TRBJ2-5 and V is TRBV27; 11 nucleotides align to TRBD2. Unmatched junction bases numbered 9, after V lost 10 bases and J lost 5 bases. The CDR3 is 14 residues long. Germline CDR1 is MNHEY and CDR2 is SMNVEV (reference sequence). Here the CDR3 reads CATVAGGPQETQYF. For the CDR3, the DNA is TGTGCCACCGTAGCGGGAGGGCCCCAGGAGACCCAGTACTTC.

This sequence joins TRBV28 and TRBJ1-2; D perhaps matches TRBD1 (6 bases). V lost 5 bases and J lost 2, with 12 bases in between. This CDR3 comprises 14 residues. Germline CDR1 and CDR2: MDHEN and SYDVKM. The DNA for the CDR3 is TGTGCCAGCAGTCAAAGTGACAGGAACTATGGCTACACCTTC. This translates into CASSQSDRNYGYTF.

In its sample, this clone was seen a few times. The chain links TRBV7-8 to TRBJ2-1, with TRBD2 identical over 11 bases. Germline V gives CDR1 SGHVS, CDR2 FQNEAQ. The CDR3 contains 15 residues. Germline trimming cut 5 bases from V and 8 bases from J; bases unmatched to any gene: 8. CDR3 DNA: TGTGCCAGCAGCCCCACTAGCGGGAGACCCCATGAGCAGTTCTTC. Translated, it gives CASSPTSGRPHEQFF.

The V call is TRBV14, the J call TRBJ2-5; no reliable D call. This CDR3 region has 14 residues. Trimming shortened V by 4 bases and J by 1 base, and 10 bases separated the two germline ends. Germline V gene data show CDR1 as SGHDN and CDR2 as FVKESK. The CDR3 nucleotides are TGTGCCAGCAGCCCAGCTAACGGCCAAGAGACCCAGTACTTC. It encodes CASSPANGQETQYF.

V is TRBV7-2 and J is TRBJ2-3; TRBD2 agrees at 14 bases. Germline trimming cut 5 bases from V and 7 bases from J; bases unmatched to any gene: 8. Germline loops: CDR1 SGHTA, CDR2 FQGNSA. The CDR3 runs 16 residues. CDR3 region: CASSPPTSGRGNTQYF. The DNA of the CDR3 is TGTGCCAGCAGCCCACCGACTAGCGGGAGGGGAAATACGCAGTATTTT. Based on the CDR3 plus reference TRBV7-2 and TRBJ2-3, the full variable domain is GAGVSQSPSNKVTEKGKDVELRCDPISGHTALYWYRQSLGQGLEFLIYFQGNSAPDKSGLPSDRFSAERTGGSVSTLTIQRTQQEDSAVYLCASSPPTSGRGNTQYFGPGTRLTVL.

V is TRBV5-1 and J is TRBJ2-7, with a tentative D call TRBD1 (5 bases). The CDR3 sequence is 13 residues long. Germline CDR1 is SGHRS and CDR2 is YFSETQ. V gave up 3 bases and J gave up 3 bases, with 10 bases separating them. The CDR3 nucleotides read TGCGCCAGCAGCTCGACAGTTGGCTACGAGCAGTACTTC. Translating it yields CASSSTVGYEQYF.

The rearrangement uses TRBV6-4 and TRBJ2-3, with TRBD1 as a possible D gene (5 bases). The V gene lost 6 bases and the J gene lost 1 base, with 11 bases spanning the gap. CDR1 is MRHNA and CDR2 is SNTAGT in the germline V gene. This CDR3 is built from 14 residues. As DNA, the CDR3 is TGTGCCAGCAGCCCAGGACATCGCACAGATACGCAGTATTTT. The encoded protein is CASSPGHRTDTQYF.

The J gene is TRBJ1-2, the V gene TRBV2; tentatively, D is TRBD1 (6 bases). This CDR3 region has 14 residues. V lost 3 bases and J lost 4, with 12 bases in between. Germline lookup yields CDR1 SNHLY and CDR2 FYNNEI. The CDR3 DNA reads TGTGCCAGCAGTGACACACAGGGTCTCTATGGCTACACCTTC. Translating it yields CASSDTQGLYGYTF.

The sample holds one count of this clone. This chain connects TRBV7-8 to TRBJ2-7; 11 bases agree with TRBD2. Germline V gives CDR1 SGHVS, CDR2 FQNEAQ. The CDR3 runs 18 residues. After removal of 4 bases from V and 7 bases from J, the junction contained 18 bases not matched to a gene. The CDR3 region is CASSSPGLAVERSGEQYF. DNA for the CDR3: TGTGCCAGCAGCTCCCCGGGACTAGCGGTAGAGCGGAGTGGTGAGCAGTACTTC. The variable domain in full, with the rest retrieved from reference TRBV7-8 and TRBJ2-7, is GAGVSQSPRYKVAKRGQDVALRCDPISGHVSLFWYQQALGQGPEFLTYFQNEAQLDKSGLPSDRFFAERPEGSVSTLKIQRTQQEDSAVYLCASSSPGLAVERSGEQYFGPGTRLTVT.

The chain is built from TRBV5-8 and TRBJ2-3; D perhaps matches TRBD1 (5 bases). In germline, CDR1 is SGHTS, CDR2 YDEGEE. The CDR3 length is 15 residues. Trimming stripped 0 bases from V and 6 bases from J, with 14 bases between. The DNA of the CDR3 is TGTGCCAGCAGCTTGGGACCTCAGCAGGGTGATACGCAGTATTTT. Translating it yields CASSLGPQQGDTQYF.

This clone was recorded a few times. The chain couples TRBV7-2 to TRBJ2-7; 12 bases line up with TRBD1. V was clipped by 7 bases and J by 7 bases; unmatched bases: 8. Germline V CDR1 and CDR2: SGHTA, FQGNSA. The CDR3 contains 14 residues. In nucleotides, the CDR3 is TGTGCCAGCAACCCGGGACAGGGGGCGGGTGAGCAGTACTTC. This encodes CASNPGQGAGEQYF.

The table lists this clone with a few counts. V gene TRBV7-2 combines with J gene TRBJ2-3, with D unclear. This CDR3 region has 16 residues. V was trimmed by 1 base and J by 1 base, leaving 12 bases between them. The germline V gene has CDR1 SGHTA and CDR2 FQGNSA. CDR3 protein: CASSLVGYLGTDTQYF. In DNA form, the CDR3 reads TGTGCCAGCAGCTTAGTCGGCTACCTTGGCACAGATACGCAGTATTTT.

The chain recombines TRBV6-5 with TRBJ1-1, with 8 positions matching TRBD1. Germline lookup yields CDR1 MNHEY and CDR2 SVGAGI. This CDR3 has 15 residues. The V and J ends lost 2 bases and 8 bases, in that order; junction bases with no gene match: 10. The CDR3 DNA reads TGTGCCAGCAGTTACGGCCGGACAGGGAGAGGAGAAGCTTTCTTT. Amino acids: CASSYGRTGRGEAFF.

J is TRBJ1-2 and V is TRBV28; weak D call: TRBD1 (5 bases). CDR1 MDHEN and CDR2 SYDVKM come from the germline V gene. The CDR3 runs 16 residues. Trimming shortened V by 7 bases and J by 3 bases, and 21 bases separated the two germline ends. The CDR3 DNA follows: TGTGCCAGCACCCCCACACAGGCTGGGGTGTACTATGGCTACACCTTC. Translation gives CASTPTQAGVYYGYTF.

A few counts support this clone. This chain connects TRBV2 to TRBJ2-3, with 7 bases fitting TRBD2. The CDR3 totals 14 residues. V was pared by 6 bases and J by 2 bases, with 5 bases of the junction left unmatched. Germline-derived CDR1 and CDR2 are SNHLY and FYNNEI. The CDR3 DNA follows: TGTGCCAGCAGGGTTCTAGCGGACACAGATACGCAGTATTTT. Protein sequence: CASRVLADTDTQYF.